The clone carrying this T cell receptor (beta chain) was counted between two and nine times. Its antigen is undetermined. This record comes from a study of cytomegalovirus exposure and HLA in healthy donors. The CDR3 has 15 amino acids. V was trimmed by 6 bases and J by 8 bases, leaving 20 bases between them. Germline V gives CDR1 SGHRS, CDR2 YFSETQ. Whole-study findings and limits: According to an earlier analysis, most TCR beta V segments yielded productive rearrangements about 87% or about 30% of the time. In vitro testing confirmed a few CMV-associated chains as specific for CMV antigens. Available immune exposure information covered CMV serostatus only. Analyses of presence/absence relied on an assumption of roughly uniform sequencing depth across donors.

PCR amplification relied on 60 Vbeta primers (plus 13 Jbeta primers). Only in-frame clones appear in the TCRdb table, and some are missing; sequencing was by immunoSEQ multiplex PCR. The top ten hold about 4.9% of the sample, which has fewer than 150,000 clones, about 72% seen once. This rearrangement joins TRBV5-1 to TRBJ1-4; D may be TRBD1 (5 bases). The specimen sequenced was PBMCs. The origin of this receptor is a man between 50 and 59 years old in good health and CMV-seropositive. The CDR3 reads CASNLGGSSREKLFF. CDR3 in DNA: TGCGCCAGCAACCTCGGGGGGTCTTCCAGAGAAAAACTGTTTTTT.